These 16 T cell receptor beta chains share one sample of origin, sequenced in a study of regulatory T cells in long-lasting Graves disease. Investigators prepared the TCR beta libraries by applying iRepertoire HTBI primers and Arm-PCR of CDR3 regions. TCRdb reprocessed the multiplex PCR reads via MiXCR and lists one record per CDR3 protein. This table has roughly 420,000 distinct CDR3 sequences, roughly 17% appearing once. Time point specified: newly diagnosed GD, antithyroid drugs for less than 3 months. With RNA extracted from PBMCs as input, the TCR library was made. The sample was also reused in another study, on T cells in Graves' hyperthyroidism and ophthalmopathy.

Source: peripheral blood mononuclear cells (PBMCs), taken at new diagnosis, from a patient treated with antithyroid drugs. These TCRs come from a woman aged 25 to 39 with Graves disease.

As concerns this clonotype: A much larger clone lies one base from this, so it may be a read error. CDR3 DNA sequence: TGTGCCAGCAGCGGTCATCCCGGGGAGCTGTTTTTT. This sequence encodes CASSGHPGELFF. The V gene is TRBV7-9, the J gene TRBJ2-2; D not certain. Germline V gene lookup returns CDR1 SEHNR and CDR2 FQNEAQ (reference sequence). This CDR3 comprises 12 residues. Trimming shortened V by 5 bases and J by 6 bases, and 7 bases separated the two germline ends.

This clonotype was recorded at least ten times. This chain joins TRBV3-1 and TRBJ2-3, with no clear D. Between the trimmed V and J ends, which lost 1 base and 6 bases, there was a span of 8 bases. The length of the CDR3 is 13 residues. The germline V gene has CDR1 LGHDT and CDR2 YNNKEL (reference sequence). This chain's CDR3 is CASSQVRGDTQYF. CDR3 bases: TGTGCCAGCAGCCAAGTTCGCGGCGATACGCAGTATTTT.

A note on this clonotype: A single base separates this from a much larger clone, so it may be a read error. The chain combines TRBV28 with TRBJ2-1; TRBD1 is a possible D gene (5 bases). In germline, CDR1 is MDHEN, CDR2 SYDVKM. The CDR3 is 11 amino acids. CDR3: CTSSFRGEQFF. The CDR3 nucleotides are TGTACCAGCAGTTTTAGGGGAGAGCAGTTCTTC.

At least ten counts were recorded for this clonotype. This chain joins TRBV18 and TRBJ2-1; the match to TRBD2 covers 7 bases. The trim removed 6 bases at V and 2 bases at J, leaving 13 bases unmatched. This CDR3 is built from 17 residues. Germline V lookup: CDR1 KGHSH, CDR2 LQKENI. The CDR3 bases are TGTGCCAGCTCCGGGTCCTCCCTGGGGGGGGCCTACAATGAGCAGTTCTTC. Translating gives CASSGSSLGGAYNEQFF.

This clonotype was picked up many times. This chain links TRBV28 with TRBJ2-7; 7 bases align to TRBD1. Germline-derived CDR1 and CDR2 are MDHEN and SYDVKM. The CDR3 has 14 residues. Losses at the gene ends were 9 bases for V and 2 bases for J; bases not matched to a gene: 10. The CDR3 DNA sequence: TGTGCCAGTCAAACCGGGACAGCGACCTACGAGCAGTACTTC. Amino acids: CASQTGTATYEQYF. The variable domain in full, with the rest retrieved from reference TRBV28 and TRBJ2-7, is DVKVTQSSRYLVKRTGEKVFLECVQDMDHENMFWYRQDPGLGLRLIYFSYDVKMKEKGDIPEGYSVSREKKERFSLILESASTNQTSMYLCASQTGTATYEQYFGPGTRLTVT.

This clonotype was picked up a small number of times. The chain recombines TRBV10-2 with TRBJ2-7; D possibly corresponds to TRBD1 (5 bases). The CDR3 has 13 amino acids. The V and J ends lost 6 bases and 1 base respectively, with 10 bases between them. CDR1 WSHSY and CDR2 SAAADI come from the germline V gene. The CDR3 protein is CASRETVSYEQYF. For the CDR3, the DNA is TGCGCCAGCAGGGAGACAGTTTCCTACGAGCAGTACTTC.

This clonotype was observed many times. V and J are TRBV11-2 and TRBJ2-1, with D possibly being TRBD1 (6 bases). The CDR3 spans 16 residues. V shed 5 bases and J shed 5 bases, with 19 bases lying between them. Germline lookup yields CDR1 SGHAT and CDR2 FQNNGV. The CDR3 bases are TGTGCCAGCAGCCTCCGGACAGCCCTTGACAACAATGAGCAGTTCTTC. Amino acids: CASSLRTALDNNEQFF.

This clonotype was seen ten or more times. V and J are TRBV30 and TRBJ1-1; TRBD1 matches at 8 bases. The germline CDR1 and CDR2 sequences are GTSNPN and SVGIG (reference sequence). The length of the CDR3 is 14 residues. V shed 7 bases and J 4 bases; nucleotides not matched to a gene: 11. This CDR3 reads CASNRGAAGTEAFF. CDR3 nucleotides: TGTGCCTCAAACAGGGGGGCAGCTGGCACTGAAGCTTTCTTT.

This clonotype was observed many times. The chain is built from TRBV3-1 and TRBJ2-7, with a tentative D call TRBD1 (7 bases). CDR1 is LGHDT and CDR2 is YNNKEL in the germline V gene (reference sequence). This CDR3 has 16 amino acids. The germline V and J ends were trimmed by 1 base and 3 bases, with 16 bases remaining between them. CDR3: CASSQAERQGGYEQYF. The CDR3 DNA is TGTGCCAGCAGCCAAGCCGAAAGACAGGGAGGCTACGAGCAGTACTTC.

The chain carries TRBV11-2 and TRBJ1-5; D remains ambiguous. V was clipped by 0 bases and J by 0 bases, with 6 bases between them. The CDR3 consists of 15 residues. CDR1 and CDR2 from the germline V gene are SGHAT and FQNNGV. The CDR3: CASSLEAHSNQPQHF. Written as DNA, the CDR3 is TGTGCCAGCAGCTTAGAGGCCCATAGCAATCAGCCCCAGCATTTT.

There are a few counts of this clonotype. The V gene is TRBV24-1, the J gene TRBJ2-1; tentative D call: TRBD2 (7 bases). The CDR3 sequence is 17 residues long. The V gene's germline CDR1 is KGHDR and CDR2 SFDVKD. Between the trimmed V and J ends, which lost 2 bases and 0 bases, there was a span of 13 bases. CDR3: CATSDSGGSGSYNEQFF. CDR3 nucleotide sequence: TGTGCCACCAGTGATTCGGGGGGCTCGGGCTCCTACAATGAGCAGTTCTTC.

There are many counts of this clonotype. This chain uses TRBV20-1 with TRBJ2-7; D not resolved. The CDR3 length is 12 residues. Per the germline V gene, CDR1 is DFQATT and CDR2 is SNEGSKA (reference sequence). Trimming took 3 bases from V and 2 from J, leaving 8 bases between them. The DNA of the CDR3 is TGCAGTGCTAGGGCTACAGCCTACGAGCAGTACTTC. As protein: CSARATAYEQYF.

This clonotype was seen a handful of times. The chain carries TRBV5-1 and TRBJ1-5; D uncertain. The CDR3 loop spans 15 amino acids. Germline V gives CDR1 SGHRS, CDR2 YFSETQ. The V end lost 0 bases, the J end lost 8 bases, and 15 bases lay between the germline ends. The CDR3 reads CASSLDGTGLKPQHF. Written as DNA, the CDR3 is TGCGCCAGCAGCTTGGATGGTACGGGCTTGAAGCCCCAGCATTTT. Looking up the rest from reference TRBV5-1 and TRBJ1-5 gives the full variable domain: KAGVTQTPRYLIKTRGQQVTLSCSPISGHRSVSWYQQTPGQGLQFLFEYFSETQRNKGNFPGRFSGRQFSNSRSEMNVSTLELGDSALYLCASSLDGTGLKPQHFGDGTRLSIL.

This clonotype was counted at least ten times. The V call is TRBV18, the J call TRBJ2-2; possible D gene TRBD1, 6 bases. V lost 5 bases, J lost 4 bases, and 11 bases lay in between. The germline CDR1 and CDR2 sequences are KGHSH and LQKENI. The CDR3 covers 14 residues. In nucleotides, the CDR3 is TGTGCCAGCTCAAGCCGGACAGTCACCGGGGAGCTGTTTTTT. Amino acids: CASSSRTVTGELFF.

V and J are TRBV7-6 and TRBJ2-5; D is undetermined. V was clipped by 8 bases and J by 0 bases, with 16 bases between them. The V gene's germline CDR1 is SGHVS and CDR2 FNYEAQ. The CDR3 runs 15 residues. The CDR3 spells CASRPAIQHQETQYF. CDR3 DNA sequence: TGTGCCAGCCGTCCTGCGATCCAGCACCAAGAGACCCAGTACTTC.

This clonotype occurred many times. CDR3 sequence: CASSLDMGSSYEQYF. DNA for the CDR3: TGTGCCAGCAGCTTAGACATGGGCAGCTCCTACGAGCAGTACTTC. The chain uses TRBV7-9 and TRBJ2-7; D unresolved. V was cut by 1 base and J by 0 bases, with 10 bases left in between. CDR3 length: 15 amino acids. The germline V gene has CDR1 SEHNR and CDR2 FQNEAQ (reference sequence). Full variable domain (rest looked up from reference TRBV7-9 and TRBJ2-7): DTGVSQNPRHKITKRGQNVTFRCDPISEHNRLYWYRQTLGQGPEFLTYFQNEAQLEKSRLLSDRFSAERPKGSFSTLEIQRTEQGDSAMYLCASSLDMGSSYEQYFGPGTRLTVT.